A single sample gave rise to the 16 T cell receptor beta chains below, sequenced in a study of blood T cell repertoires in COVID-19. Sequencing was performed with immunoSEQ multiplex PCR; in TCRdb, only in-frame clones are kept and a portion is missing. The sample has roughly 380,000 clones, around 91% seen once. Sequenced input: peripheral blood. The source of these receptors is a woman aged 40-49 years with COVID-19, enrolled during active disease.

This chain links TRBV5-1 with TRBJ2-1; 7 bases are shared with TRBD1. The CDR3 runs to 14 residues. J lost 6 bases, V lost 1 base, and 4 bases had no gene match. Germline V gene lookup returns CDR1 SGHRS and CDR2 YFSETQ. The CDR3, as DNA: TGCGCCAGCAGCTTGTATGACAGGGTCAATGAGCAGTTCTTC. Its translation: CASSLYDRVNEQFF.

This clone was seen once. The chain has TRBV12-3 or TRBV12-4 and TRBJ1-1; 8 nucleotides align to TRBD1. Trimming at V came to 5 bases and at J to 5 bases, leaving 4 bases not matched to a gene. The CDR3 totals 13 residues. The CDR3 protein is CASSDRGMTEAFF. The CDR3 nucleotides are TGTGCCAGCAGTGACAGGGGTATGACTGAAGCTTTCTTT.

This chain links TRBV19 with TRBJ1-4; D unclear. Trimming left V 2 bases short and J 0 bases short, with 10 bases between. The CDR3 is 16 amino acids. CDR1 and CDR2 from the germline V gene are LNHDA and SQIVND (reference sequence). The CDR3 loop reads CASSIFLGATNEKLFF. The DNA for the CDR3 is TGTGCCAGTAGTATATTTTTGGGCGCAACTAATGAAAAACTGTTTTTT.

The chain employs TRBV4-3 and TRBJ1-4; perhaps TRBD1 as D (5 bases). CDR1 is LGHNA and CDR2 is YSLEER in the germline V gene. Trimming took off 0 bases at V and 6 bases at J, with 11 bases between the two ends. This CDR3 is built from 15 residues. In DNA form, the CDR3 reads TGCGCCAGCAGCCAAGAGGGAGCGGGGGATGAAAAACTGTTTTTT. This translates into CASSQEGAGDEKLFF.

The gene calls are TRBV7-2 and TRBJ1-1; 8 bases are a match to TRBD1. V shed 3 bases, J shed 4 bases, and the junction held 7 bases outside the gene matches. This CDR3 is 15 amino acids long. CDR1 is SGHTA and CDR2 is FQGNSA in the germline V gene. This CDR3 is CASSLLSGGATEAFF. The DNA of the CDR3 is TGTGCCAGCAGCTTGCTATCAGGGGGCGCCACTGAAGCTTTCTTT.

Worth noting for this clone: This CDR3 is also generated by other DNA sequences in the sample. The chain uses TRBV24-1 and TRBJ2-1; 9 bases match TRBD2. The CDR3 sequence is 14 residues long. Losses at the gene ends were 5 bases for V and 7 bases for J; bases not matched to a gene: 5. Looked up from germline, CDR1 is KGHDR and CDR2 is SFDVKD. The chain's CDR3 is CATSAAGGYNEQFF. The DNA of the CDR3 is TGTGCCACCAGTGCGGCGGGAGGGTATAATGAGCAGTTCTTC.

The rearrangement joins TRBV7-2 to TRBJ2-7; 7 nucleotides agree with TRBD1. This CDR3 is built from 14 residues. Germline V gene lookup returns CDR1 SGHTA and CDR2 FQGNSA. V dropped 5 bases and J dropped 6; count of bases not matched to a gene: 10. The CDR3 DNA reads TGTGCCAGCAGCCCGTTGACAGGGATGGGCGAGCAGTACTTC. This gives the protein CASSPLTGMGEQYF.

In regard to this clone: Other nucleotide sequences in the sample specify the same CDR3. V usage is TRBV28 and J usage is TRBJ1-2; the D gene is possibly TRBD1 (6 bases). Germline CDR1 and CDR2: MDHEN and SYDVKM. Trimming took 2 bases from V and 0 from J, leaving 7 bases between them. The CDR3 covers 14 residues. CDR3 sequence: CASSLRQANYGYTF. CDR3 in DNA: TGTGCCAGCAGTTTAAGACAGGCTAACTATGGCTACACCTTC.

This clone was counted a single time. This chain uses TRBV28 with TRBJ1-1, with 8 nucleotides matching TRBD1. Per germline, CDR1 MDHEN and CDR2 SYDVKM. The CDR3 spans 13 residues. Unmatched junction bases numbered 4, after V lost 5 bases and J lost 5 bases. The CDR3 DNA sequence: TGTGCCAGCAGTAACAGGGGGTGGACTGAAGCTTTCTTT. It translates to CASSNRGWTEAFF.

This clone was seen a single time. The chain couples TRBV6-6 to TRBJ1-1, with a possible D match to TRBD1 (6 bases). CDR3 size: 13 residues. With 5 bases removed from V and 6 bases from J, the gap between germline ends came to 13 bases. CDR1 is MNHNY and CDR2 is SVGAGI in the germline V gene (reference sequence). The CDR3 loop is CASSGRGGAEAFF. The CDR3 region has the DNA TGTGCCAGCAGTGGCCGGGGGGGCGCTGAAGCTTTCTTT.

This clone was counted a single time. The rearrangement joins TRBV5-6 to TRBJ1-5; 8 bases are shared with TRBD1. With 4 bases clipped from V and 0 bases from J, the junction kept 6 bases outside the gene matches. Looked up from germline, CDR1 is SGHDT and CDR2 is YYEEEE. This CDR3 spans 16 amino acids. DNA for the CDR3: TGTGCCAGCAGCCATACAGGGGGGTCTAGCAATCAGCCCCAGCATTTT. Its protein is CASSHTGGSSNQPQHF.

This clone has only one observation. The J gene is TRBJ1-5, the V gene TRBV4-1, with D uncertain. Trimming removed 0 bases at V and 9 bases at J, with 18 bases between. The length of the CDR3 is 16 residues. CDR1 is MGHRA and CDR2 is YSYEKL in the germline V gene. The CDR3 nucleotides read TGCGCCAGCAGCCAAGAAATTTACCGGGATAATAGGCCCCAGCATTTT. Translation gives CASSQEIYRDNRPQHF.

The chain uses TRBV15 and TRBJ2-1; possibly TRBD2 for D (6 bases). The ends were cut back, 0 bases at V and 3 bases at J, with 6 bases in the middle. CDR1 is LNHNV, CDR2 YYDKDF, per germline (reference sequence). The CDR3 has 14 amino acids. CDR3 sequence reads: CATSRERGYNEQFF. The CDR3 nucleotides are TGTGCCACCAGCAGAGAGCGGGGCTACAATGAGCAGTTCTTC.

This clone has at least ten counts. The chain recombines TRBV6-2 or TRBV6-3 with TRBJ1-1; 7 bases match TRBD1. The germline V gene encodes CDR1 MNHEY and CDR2 SVGEGT. This CDR3 is 13 amino acids long. J lost 5 bases, V lost 3 bases, and 3 bases had no gene match. CDR3 sequence (DNA): TGTGCCAGCAGTTATAGGGACAGAACTGAAGCTTTCTTT. Its protein is CASSYRDRTEAFF.

The chain combines TRBV19 with TRBJ1-5; a possible D gene is TRBD1 (6 bases). The V gene lost 4 bases and the J gene lost 3 bases, with 13 bases spanning the gap. This CDR3 contains 15 residues. The germline CDR1 and CDR2 sequences are LNHDA and SQIVND (reference sequence). In DNA form, the CDR3 reads TGTGCCAGTAGTACTCAGGGGAAACCCAATCAGCCCCAGCATTTT. Translating it yields CASSTQGKPNQPQHF.

The chain has TRBV4-3 and TRBJ1-3, with TRBD1 identical over 7 bases. The CDR3 contains 16 residues. Germline V CDR1 and CDR2: LGHNA, YSLEER. V gave up 0 bases and J gave up 4 bases; unmatched junction bases: 6. The CDR3 DNA is TGCGCCAGCAGCCAAGATCCCCGGGACAGAGGAAACACCATATATTTT. Its protein is CASSQDPRDRGNTIYF.